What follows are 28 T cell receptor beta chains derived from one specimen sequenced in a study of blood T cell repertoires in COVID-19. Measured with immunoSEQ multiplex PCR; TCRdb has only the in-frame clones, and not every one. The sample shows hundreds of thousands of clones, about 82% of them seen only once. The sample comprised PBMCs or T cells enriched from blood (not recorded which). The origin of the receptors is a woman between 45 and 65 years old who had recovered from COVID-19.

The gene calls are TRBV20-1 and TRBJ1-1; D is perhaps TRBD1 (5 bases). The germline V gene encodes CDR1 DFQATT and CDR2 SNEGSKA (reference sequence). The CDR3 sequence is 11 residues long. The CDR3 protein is CLNDRNTEAFF. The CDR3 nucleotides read TGCCTTAATGACAGGAACACTGAAGCTTTCTTT.

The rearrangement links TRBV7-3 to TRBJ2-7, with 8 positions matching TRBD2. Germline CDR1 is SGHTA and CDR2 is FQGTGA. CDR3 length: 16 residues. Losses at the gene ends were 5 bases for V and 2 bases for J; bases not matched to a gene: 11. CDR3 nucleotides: TGTGCCAGCAGCAAGATCGGGGGGGATTATCCCTACGAGCAGTACTTC. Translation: CASSKIGGDYPYEQYF.

CDR3 DNA: TGTGCCAGCAGCCAAGGGGGCGGATGGGACAGGGAGGACACTGAAGCTTTCTTT. It is translated as CASSQGGGWDREDTEAFF. The J gene is TRBJ1-1, the V gene TRBV14, with 9 bases aligning to TRBD1. The CDR3 has 18 amino acids. Germline CDR1 and CDR2: SGHDN and FVKESK. The V and J ends lost 1 base and 3 bases, in that order; junction bases with no gene match: 12. Full variable domain (missing parts from reference TRBV14 and TRBJ1-1): EAGVTQFPSHSVIEKGQTVTLRCDPISGHDNLYWYRRVMGKEIKFLLHFVKESKQDESGMPNNRFLAERTGGTYSTLKVQPAELEDSGVYFCASSQGGGWDREDTEAFFGQGTRLTVV.

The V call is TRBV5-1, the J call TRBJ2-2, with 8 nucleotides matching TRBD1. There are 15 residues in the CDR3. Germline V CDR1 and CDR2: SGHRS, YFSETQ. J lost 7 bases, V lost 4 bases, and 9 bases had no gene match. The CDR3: CASSPPGTGNGELFF. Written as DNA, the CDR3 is TGCGCCAGCAGCCCTCCCGGGACAGGCAACGGGGAGCTGTTTTTT.

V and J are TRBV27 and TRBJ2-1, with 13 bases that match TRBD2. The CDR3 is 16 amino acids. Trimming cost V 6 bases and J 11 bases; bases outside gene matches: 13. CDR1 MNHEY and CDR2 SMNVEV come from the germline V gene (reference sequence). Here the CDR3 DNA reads TGTGCCAGCAGAAAACTAGCGGGAGGGCCCGCGAGCCAGCAGTTCTTC. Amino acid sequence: CASRKLAGGPASQQFF.

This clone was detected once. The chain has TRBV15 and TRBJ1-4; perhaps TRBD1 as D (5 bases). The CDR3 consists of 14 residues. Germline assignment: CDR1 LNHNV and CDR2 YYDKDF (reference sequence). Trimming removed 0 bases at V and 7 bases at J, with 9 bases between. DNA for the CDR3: TGTGCCACCAGCAGAGACAGTAGGGGTGAAAAACTGTTTTTT. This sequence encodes CATSRDSRGEKLFF.

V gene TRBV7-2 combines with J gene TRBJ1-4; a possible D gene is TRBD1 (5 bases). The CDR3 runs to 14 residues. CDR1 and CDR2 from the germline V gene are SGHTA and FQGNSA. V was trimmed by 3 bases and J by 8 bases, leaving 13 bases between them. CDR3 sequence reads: CASSFRVPQEKLFF. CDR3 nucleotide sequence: TGTGCCAGCAGCTTCAGGGTCCCTCAAGAAAAACTGTTTTTT.

CDR3 DNA sequence: TGTGCCAGCAGTTTATCCGCGGGGACCCCCTACGAGCAGTACTTC. Its translation: CASSLSAGTPYEQYF. The chain couples TRBV27 to TRBJ2-7; weak D call: TRBD2 (6 bases). V lost 0 bases and J 2 bases, leaving 11 bases between the germline ends. This CDR3 spans 15 amino acids. Germline lookup yields CDR1 MNHEY and CDR2 SMNVEV (reference sequence).

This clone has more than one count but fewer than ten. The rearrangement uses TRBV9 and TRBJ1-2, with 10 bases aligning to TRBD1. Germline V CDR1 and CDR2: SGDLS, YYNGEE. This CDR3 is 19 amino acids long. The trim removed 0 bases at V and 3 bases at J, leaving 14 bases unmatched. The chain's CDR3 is CASSVATWTGGPRYYGYTF. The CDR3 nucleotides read TGTGCCAGCAGCGTAGCTACGTGGACAGGGGGTCCCAGGTACTATGGCTACACCTTC.

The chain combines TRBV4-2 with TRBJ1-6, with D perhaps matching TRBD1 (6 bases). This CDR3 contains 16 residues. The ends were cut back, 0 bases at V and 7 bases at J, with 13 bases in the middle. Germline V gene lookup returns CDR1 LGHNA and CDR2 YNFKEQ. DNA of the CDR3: TGTGCCAGCAGCCAAGATCTGGGGGGGGCCAATTCACCCCTCCACTTT. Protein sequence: CASSQDLGGANSPLHF.

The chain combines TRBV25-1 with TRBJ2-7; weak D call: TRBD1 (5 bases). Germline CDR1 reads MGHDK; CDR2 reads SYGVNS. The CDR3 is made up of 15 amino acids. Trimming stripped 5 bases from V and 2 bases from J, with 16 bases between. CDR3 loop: CASSSIGVRAYEQYF. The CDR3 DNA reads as TGTGCCAGCAGTTCTATAGGTGTCAGGGCCTACGAGCAGTACTTC.

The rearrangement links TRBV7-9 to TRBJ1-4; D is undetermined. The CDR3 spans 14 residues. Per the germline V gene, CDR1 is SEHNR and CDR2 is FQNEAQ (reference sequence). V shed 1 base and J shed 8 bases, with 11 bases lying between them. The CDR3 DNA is TGTGCCAGCAGCTTAGTCGAGGTTTCGGAAAAACTGTTTTTT. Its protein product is CASSLVEVSEKLFF.

The chain's CDR3 is CASSYSFGIGNEKLFF. The CDR3 DNA sequence: TGTGCCAGCAGTTACTCGTTCGGGATCGGTAATGAAAAACTGTTTTTT. The chain couples TRBV6-5 to TRBJ1-4; D gene uncertain. This CDR3 contains 16 residues. Trimming shortened V by 0 bases and J by 4 bases, and 12 bases separated the two germline ends. The germline V gene encodes CDR1 MNHEY and CDR2 SVGAGI.

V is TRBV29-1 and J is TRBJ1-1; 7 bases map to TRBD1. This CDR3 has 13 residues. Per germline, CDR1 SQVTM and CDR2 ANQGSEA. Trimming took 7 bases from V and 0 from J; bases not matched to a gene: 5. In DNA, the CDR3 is TGCAGCGCTCGGACAGGAATGAACACTGAAGCTTTCTTT. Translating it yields CSARTGMNTEAFF.

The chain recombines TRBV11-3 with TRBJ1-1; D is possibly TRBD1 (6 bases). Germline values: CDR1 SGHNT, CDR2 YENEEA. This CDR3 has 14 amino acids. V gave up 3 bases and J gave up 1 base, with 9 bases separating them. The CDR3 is CASSFTGTNTEAFF. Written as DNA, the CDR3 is TGTGCCAGCAGCTTTACAGGGACGAACACTGAAGCTTTCTTT.

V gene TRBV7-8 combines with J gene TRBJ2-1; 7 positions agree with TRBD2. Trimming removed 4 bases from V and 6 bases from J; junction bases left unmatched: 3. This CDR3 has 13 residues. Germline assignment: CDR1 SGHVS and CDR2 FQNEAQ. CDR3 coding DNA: TGTGCCAGCAGCTGGGACTATTCCAATGAGCAGTTCTTC. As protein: CASSWDYSNEQFF.

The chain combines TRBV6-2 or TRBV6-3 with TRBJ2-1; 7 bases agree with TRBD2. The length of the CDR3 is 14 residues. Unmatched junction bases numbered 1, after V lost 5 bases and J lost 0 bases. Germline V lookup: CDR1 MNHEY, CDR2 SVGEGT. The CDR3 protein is CASSLAVSYNEQFF. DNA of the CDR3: TGTGCCAGCAGTCTAGCGGTCTCCTACAATGAGCAGTTCTTC.

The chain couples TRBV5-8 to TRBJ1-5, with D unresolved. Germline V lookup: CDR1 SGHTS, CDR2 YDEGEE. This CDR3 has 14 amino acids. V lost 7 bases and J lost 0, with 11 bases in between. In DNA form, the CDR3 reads TGTGCCAGCGGTCGGAGGGTTAGCAATCAGCCCCAGCATTTT. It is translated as CASGRRVSNQPQHF. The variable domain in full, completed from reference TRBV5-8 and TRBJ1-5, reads EAGVTQSPTHLIKTRGQQATLRCSPISGHTSVYWYQQALGLGLQFLLWYDEGEERNRGNFPPRFSGRQFPNYSSELNVNALELEDSALYLCASGRRVSNQPQHFGDGTRLSIL.

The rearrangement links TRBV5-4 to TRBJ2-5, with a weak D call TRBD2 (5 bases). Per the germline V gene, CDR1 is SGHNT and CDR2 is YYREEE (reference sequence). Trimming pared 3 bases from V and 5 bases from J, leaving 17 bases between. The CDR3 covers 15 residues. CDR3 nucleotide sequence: TGTGCCAGCAGCTCCCAGTTAGGGCAGCGGGAGACCCAGTACTTC. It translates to CASSSQLGQRETQYF.

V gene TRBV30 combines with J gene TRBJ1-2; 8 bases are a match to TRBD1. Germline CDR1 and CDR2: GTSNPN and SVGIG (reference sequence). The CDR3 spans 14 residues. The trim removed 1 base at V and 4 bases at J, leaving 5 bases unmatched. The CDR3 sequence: CAWSAGQGFYGYTF. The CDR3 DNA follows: TGTGCCTGGAGTGCAGGACAGGGATTCTATGGCTACACCTTC.

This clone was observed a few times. CDR3 sequence: CASSILAGGAQPQHF. Written as DNA, the CDR3 is TGTGCCAGTAGTATATTGGCAGGAGGAGCTCAGCCCCAGCATTTT. The chain uses TRBV19 and TRBJ1-5; the D is unclear. V was shortened by 2 bases and J by 6 bases, with 14 bases between the two germline ends. Germline V gene data show CDR1 as LNHDA and CDR2 as SQIVND (reference sequence). CDR3 length equals 15 residues.

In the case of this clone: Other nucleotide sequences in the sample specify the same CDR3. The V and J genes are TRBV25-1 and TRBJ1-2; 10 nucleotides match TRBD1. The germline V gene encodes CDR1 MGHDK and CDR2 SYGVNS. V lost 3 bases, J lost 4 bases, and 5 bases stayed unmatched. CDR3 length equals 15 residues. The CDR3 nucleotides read TGTGCCAGCAGTGACCCTCGGACAGGGGGCTATGGCTACACCTTC. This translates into CASSDPRTGGYGYTF.

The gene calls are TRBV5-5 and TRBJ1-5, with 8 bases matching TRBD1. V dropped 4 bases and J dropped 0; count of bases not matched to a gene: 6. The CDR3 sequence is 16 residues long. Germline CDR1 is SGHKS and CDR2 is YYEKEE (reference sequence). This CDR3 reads CASSVQGVYSNQPQHF. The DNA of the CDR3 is TGTGCCAGCAGCGTACAGGGGGTATATAGCAATCAGCCCCAGCATTTT.

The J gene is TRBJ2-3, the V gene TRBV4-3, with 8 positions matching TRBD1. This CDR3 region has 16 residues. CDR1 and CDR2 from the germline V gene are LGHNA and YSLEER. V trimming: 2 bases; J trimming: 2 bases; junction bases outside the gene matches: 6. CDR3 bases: TGCGCCAGCAGCCAAATGGGGACAGGACTCACAGATACGCAGTATTTT. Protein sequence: CASSQMGTGLTDTQYF.

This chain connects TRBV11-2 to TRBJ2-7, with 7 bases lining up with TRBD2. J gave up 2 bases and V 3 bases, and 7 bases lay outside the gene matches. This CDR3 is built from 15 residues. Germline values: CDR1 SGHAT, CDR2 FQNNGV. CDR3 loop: CASSFRGDWAYEQYF. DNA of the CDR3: TGTGCCAGCAGCTTCCGGGGGGACTGGGCCTACGAGCAGTACTTC.

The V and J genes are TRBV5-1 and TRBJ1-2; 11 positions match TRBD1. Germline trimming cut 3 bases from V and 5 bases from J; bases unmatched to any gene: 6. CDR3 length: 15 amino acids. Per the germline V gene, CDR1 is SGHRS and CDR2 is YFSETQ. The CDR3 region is CASSSGQGAGYGYTF. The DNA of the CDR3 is TGCGCCAGCAGCTCCGGACAGGGGGCAGGGTATGGCTACACCTTC.

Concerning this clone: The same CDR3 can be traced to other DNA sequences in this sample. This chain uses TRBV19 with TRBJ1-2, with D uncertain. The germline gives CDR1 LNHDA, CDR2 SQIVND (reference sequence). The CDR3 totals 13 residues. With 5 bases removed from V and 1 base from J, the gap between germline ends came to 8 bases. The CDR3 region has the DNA TGTGCCAGTAGTCCTCGGGGTAACTATGGCTACACCTTC. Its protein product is CASSPRGNYGYTF.

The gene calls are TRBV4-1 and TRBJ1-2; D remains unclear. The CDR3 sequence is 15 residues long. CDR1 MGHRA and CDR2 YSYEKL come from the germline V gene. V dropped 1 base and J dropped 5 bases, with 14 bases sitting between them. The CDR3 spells CASSQGPQGSYGYTF. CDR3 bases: TGCGCCAGCAGCCAAGGCCCCCAAGGGAGTTATGGCTACACCTTC.